The 21 T cell receptor beta chains presented below share a single source sample, sequenced in a study of CDR3 diversity in severe acne. One entry per CDR3 protein results from TCRdb running MiXCR on the PCR reads. The repertoire holds about 97,000 distinct CDR3 sequences, roughly half seen once, with roughly 12% in the top ten. The sequenced sample consisted of blood. These receptors all stem from a male donor with acne.

Note on this clonotype: One junction end does not reproduce the germline sequence, and a read error may be involved. V is TRBV19 and J is TRBJ1-4; D remains unclear. The CDR3 runs 17 residues. Germline V lookup: CDR1 LNHDA, CDR2 SQIVND (reference sequence). The CDR3 region is CASRNGPSRRDEEKLSF. Here the CDR3 DNA reads TGTGCCAGTAGAAATGGACCGAGTCGGAGGGATGAGGAAAAACTGTCTTTT.

This clonotype has at least ten counts. The V and J genes are TRBV5-5 and TRBJ2-7, with D perhaps TRBD1 (5 bases). The germline CDR1 and CDR2 sequences are SGHKS and YYEKEE (reference sequence). The CDR3 loop spans 13 amino acids. V was shortened by 3 bases and J by 6 bases, with 13 bases between the two germline ends. CDR3 nucleotide sequence: TGTGCCAGCAGCTCCCCCGGACATATCGAGCAGTACGTC. Translation: CASSSPGHIEQYV.

In this sample, this clonotype turned up a few times. The CDR3 region has the DNA TGCAGTGCTCGAGGGTCGGGACAGGGGGGGGAGCTGTTTTTT. Its translation: CSARGSGQGGELFF. The chain combines TRBV20-1 with TRBJ2-2, with 10 bases that match TRBD1. Germline V gene lookup returns CDR1 DFQATT and CDR2 SNEGSKA (reference sequence). This CDR3 comprises 14 residues. V dropped 5 bases and J dropped 8; count of bases not matched to a gene: 8.

This clonotype was found many times. This chain uses TRBV7-3 with TRBJ1-2, with 7 bases fitting TRBD1. Germline CDR1 SGHTA, CDR2 FQGTGA. The CDR3 consists of 13 residues. With V trimmed by 5 bases and J by 6 bases, 6 bases remained unmatched. The CDR3 here is CASSLGGGDGYTF. The CDR3 nucleotides read TGTGCCAGCAGCCTGGGAGGGGGCGATGGCTACACCTTC.

The J gene is TRBJ1-5, the V gene TRBV24-1; D remains ambiguous. V was pared by 4 bases and J by 5 bases, with 8 bases between. The CDR3 extends over 13 amino acids. Germline V lookup: CDR1 KGHDR, CDR2 SFDVKD. The CDR3 nucleotides read TGTGCCACCAGTGACTATACAGATCAGCCCCAGCATTTT. It specifies CATSDYTDQPQHF.

The CDR3 DNA follows: TGTGCCAGTGCGGCGGTACTAGCGGGAGGCCCACGGCTCTACGAGCAGTACTTC. Its translation: CASAAVLAGGPRLYEQYF. The chain couples TRBV19 to TRBJ2-7, with 12 bases lining up with TRBD2. The CDR3 length is 18 residues. V lost 8 bases and J lost 3; bases outside the gene matches: 17. The germline V gene has CDR1 LNHDA and CDR2 SQIVND (reference sequence).

For this clonotype: Possible read error: a much larger clone is one base away. The chain joins TRBV29-1 to TRBJ1-1; D is ambiguous. The CDR3 has 13 residues. V was pared by 4 bases and J by 2 bases, with 11 bases between. CDR1 is SQVTM, CDR2 ANQGSEA, per germline. The CDR3 nucleotides read TGCAGCGTTGGCGGAGCTTTTAACACTGAAGCTTTCTTT. Translated, it gives CSVGGAFNTEAFF.

This clonotype was seen repeatedly, ten times or more. The chain couples TRBV20-1 to TRBJ2-3; 9 nucleotides align to TRBD2. Germline CDR1 is DFQATT and CDR2 is SNEGSKA (reference sequence). This CDR3 is 18 amino acids long. With 3 bases clipped from V and 2 bases from J, the junction kept 15 bases outside the gene matches. The CDR3 here is CSASTAGWASGATDTQYF. The DNA of the CDR3 is TGCAGTGCTAGCACCGCCGGTTGGGCTAGCGGGGCCACAGATACGCAGTATTTT.

The sample holds a few counts of this clonotype. V is TRBV6-1 and J is TRBJ2-3; TRBD2 might be the D (6 bases). Germline V gene sequence: CDR1 MNHNS, CDR2 SASEGT. This CDR3 has 16 amino acids. V gave up 2 bases and J gave up 3 bases, with 15 bases separating them. The CDR3 here is CASSESYGRVTDTQYF. Written as DNA, the CDR3 is TGTGCCAGCAGTGAATCTTACGGGAGAGTAACAGATACGCAGTATTTT.

For this clonotype: A much more abundant neighbour one base away suggests this may be a read error. The chain carries TRBV20-1 and TRBJ2-7; 10 bases align to TRBD2. The CDR3 loop spans 16 amino acids. CDR1 is DFQATT and CDR2 is SNEGSKA in the germline V gene (reference sequence). V lost 3 bases and J lost 7; bases outside the gene matches: 15. The CDR3 sequence: CSARAIASGRSGEQYF. The CDR3 region has the DNA TGCAGTGCTAGGGCTATTGCTAGCGGGAGATCGGGTGAGCAGTACTTC.

This clonotype was found a few times. V is TRBV4-2 and J is TRBJ2-2, with D possibly called TRBD1 or TRBD2 (6 bases each). The CDR3 spans 16 residues. V was pared by 5 bases and J by 6 bases, with 19 bases between. Germline V gene sequence: CDR1 LGHNA, CDR2 YNFKEQ. The CDR3 DNA reads as TGTGCCAGCAGCAGGGGAGGATCAGGGGCCCCCGGGGAGCTGTTTTTT. Its translation: CASSRGGSGAPGELFF.

V usage is TRBV13 and J usage is TRBJ2-5, with TRBD2 identical over 12 bases. The CDR3 sequence is 16 residues long. CDR1 is PRHDT and CDR2 is FYEKMQ in the germline V gene (reference sequence). V shed 3 bases, J shed 3 bases, and the junction held 5 bases outside the gene matches. The CDR3 nucleotides read TGTGCCAGCAGCTTTCTGACTAGCGGGAGAAAAGAGACCCAGTACTTC. Its translation: CASSFLTSGRKETQYF.

The genes are TRBV7-6 and TRBJ2-7; a possible D gene is TRBD1 (6 bases). Trimming took off 6 bases at V and 1 base at J, with 10 bases between the two ends. The CDR3 is 13 amino acids. The germline V gene has CDR1 SGHVS and CDR2 FNYEAQ. For the CDR3, the DNA is TGTGCCAGCAGTTACACAGGGTCCTACGAGCAGTACTTC. Translated, it gives CASSYTGSYEQYF. The entire variable domain, with the rest obtained from reference TRBV7-6 and TRBJ2-7, is as follows: GAGVSQSPRYKVTKRGQDVALRCDPISGHVSLYWYRQALGQGPEFLTYFNYEAQQDKSGLPNDRFSAERPEGSISTLTIQRTEQRDSAMYRCASSYTGSYEQYFGPGTRLTVT.

This sequence joins TRBV7-3 and TRBJ2-7; TRBD1 matches at 9 bases. The CDR3 has 15 residues. Germline V gene sequence: CDR1 SGHTA, CDR2 FQGTGA. V lost 3 bases and J lost 3; bases outside the gene matches: 6. As DNA, the CDR3 is TGTGCCAGCAGCTTTTCTACAGGGGGCGGCTACGAGCAGTACTTC. Translated, it gives CASSFSTGGGYEQYF.

This clonotype was detected many times. The V call is TRBV20-1, the J call TRBJ1-5; D is unclear. The germline V gene encodes CDR1 DFQATT and CDR2 SNEGSKA (reference sequence). The CDR3 spans 12 residues. The V gene lost 6 bases and the J gene lost 5 bases, with 11 bases spanning the gap. The chain's CDR3 is CSATDKDQPQHF. The DNA of the CDR3 is TGCAGTGCAACAGACAAGGATCAGCCCCAGCATTTT.

V gene TRBV29-1 combines with J gene TRBJ1-5, with D tentatively TRBD1 (6 bases). Germline assignment: CDR1 SQVTM and CDR2 ANQGSEA. The length of the CDR3 is 13 residues. V lost 5 bases, J lost 0 bases, and 8 bases lay in between. CDR3: CSVQGPSNQPQHF. CDR3 DNA: TGCAGCGTTCAGGGGCCTAGCAATCAGCCCCAGCATTTT.

The chain links TRBV25-1 to TRBJ2-5, with unresolved D. CDR3 size: 14 residues. In germline, CDR1 is MGHDK, CDR2 SYGVNS. Between the trimmed V and J ends, which lost 1 base and 7 bases, there was a span of 13 bases. Here the CDR3 reads CASSEFSGGRTQYF. CDR3 DNA sequence: TGTGCCAGCAGTGAATTTTCTGGCGGACGGACCCAGTACTTC.

This clonotype occurred many times. This rearrangement joins TRBV10-1 to TRBJ2-1; TRBD2 might be the D (5 bases). The V gene's germline CDR1 is WNHNN and CDR2 SYGVQD (reference sequence). The CDR3 covers 14 residues. Deletions cut 0 bases from V and 9 bases from J, with 12 bases between. In nucleotides, the CDR3 is TGCGCCAGCAGTGAGTCGACTCGAGCGGTTGAGCAGTTCTTC. This codes for CASSESTRAVEQFF.

The chain uses TRBV29-1 and TRBJ2-2, with D possibly TRBD2 on 7 matching bases. Trimming took 4 bases from V and 2 from J, leaving 11 bases between them. CDR3 length: 14 residues. CDR1 SQVTM and CDR2 ANQGSEA come from the germline V gene. This CDR3 reads CSVVRGANTGELFF. CDR3 DNA: TGCAGCGTTGTACGGGGGGCAAACACCGGGGAGCTGTTTTTT.

This clonotype is judged medium-sized (0.01 to 0.1%). The CDR3 is CASSLKGTYEQYF. As DNA, the CDR3 is TGTGCCAGCAGTTTAAAGGGGACCTACGAGCAGTACTTC. The rearrangement joins TRBV12-3 or TRBV12-4 to TRBJ2-7; D possibly corresponds to TRBD1 (5 bases). The CDR3 is 13 residues long. V was trimmed by 2 bases and J by 2 bases, leaving 7 bases between them.

The chain is built from TRBV29-1 and TRBJ1-5, with D possibly TRBD1 on 6 matching bases. The CDR3 is 13 amino acids. Trimming removed 4 bases from V and 3 bases from J, with 10 bases in between. Germline V gene data show CDR1 as SQVTM and CDR2 as ANQGSEA. CDR3 DNA: TGCAGCGTTGGCTCAGGGGACAATCAGCCCCAGCATTTT. Translating it yields CSVGSGDNQPQHF.